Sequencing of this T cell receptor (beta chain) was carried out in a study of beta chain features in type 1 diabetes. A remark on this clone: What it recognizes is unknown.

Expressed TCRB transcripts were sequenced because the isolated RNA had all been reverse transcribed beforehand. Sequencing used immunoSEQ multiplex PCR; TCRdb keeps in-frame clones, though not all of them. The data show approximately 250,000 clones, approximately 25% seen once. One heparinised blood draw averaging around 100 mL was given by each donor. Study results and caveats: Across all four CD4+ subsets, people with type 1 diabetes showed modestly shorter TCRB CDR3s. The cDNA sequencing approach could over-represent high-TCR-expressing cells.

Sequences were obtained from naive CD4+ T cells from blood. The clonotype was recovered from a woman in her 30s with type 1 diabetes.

CDR3 sequence reads: CASPRTEAYEQYF. The CDR3, as DNA: TGCGCCAGTCCAAGGACGGAGGCCTACGAGCAGTACTTC. The chain has TRBV5-1 and TRBJ2-7; tentatively, D is TRBD2 (5 bases). The CDR3 runs to 13 residues. Germline V lookup: CDR1 SGHRS, CDR2 YFSETQ. V was pared by 8 bases and J by 2 bases, with 14 bases between.